Listed here are 14 T cell receptor beta chains from one sample, sequenced in a study of blood T cell repertoires in COVID-19. Produced via immunoSEQ multiplex PCR; TCRdb's table is partial and in-frame only. Among around 250,000 clones listed, 85% to 90% were seen once. The sample was PBMCs or T cells enriched from blood (not recorded which). These receptors were obtained from a man younger than 35 who had recovered from COVID-19.

This rearrangement joins TRBV14 to TRBJ2-1, with D hard to call. The V gene lost 3 bases and the J gene lost 6 bases, with 12 bases spanning the gap. The V gene's germline CDR1 is SGHDN and CDR2 FVKESK. The length of the CDR3 is 14 residues. The CDR3 loop is CASSQTSLVNEQFF. In DNA, the CDR3 is TGTGCCAGCAGCCAGACTTCCCTCGTCAATGAGCAGTTCTTC.

The V gene is TRBV27, the J gene TRBJ2-1; D is possibly TRBD2 (7 bases). The CDR3 is 14 residues long. Between the trimmed V and J ends, which lost 2 bases and 9 bases, there was a span of 14 bases. Germline values: CDR1 MNHEY, CDR2 SMNVEV (reference sequence). The CDR3 DNA is TGTGCCAGCAGTTTAGGGGGGGCAAAGTTTGAGCAGTTCTTC. It specifies CASSLGGAKFEQFF.

CDR3: CASSTTGWNSPLHF. DNA for the CDR3: TGTGCCAGTAGTACGACAGGGTGGAATTCACCCCTCCACTTT. The chain joins TRBV19 to TRBJ1-6; 7 nucleotides align to TRBD1. CDR3 length equals 14 residues. The germline V gene encodes CDR1 LNHDA and CDR2 SQIVND (reference sequence). Germline trimming cut 4 bases from V and 7 bases from J; bases unmatched to any gene: 4.

The rearrangement uses TRBV5-1 and TRBJ2-1; D perhaps matches TRBD2 (5 bases). Per germline, CDR1 SGHRS and CDR2 YFSETQ. V gave up 4 bases and J gave up 6 bases, with 17 bases separating them. The CDR3 has 15 residues. The DNA of the CDR3 is TGCGCCAGCAGCCTTGGCACTAGTCGGGCCAATGAGCAGTTCTTC. The encoded protein is CASSLGTSRANEQFF.

The chain links TRBV4-1 to TRBJ2-1, with 11 nucleotides matching TRBD2. Germline V gene lookup returns CDR1 MGHRA and CDR2 YSYEKL. Trimming at V came to 3 bases and at J to 3 bases, leaving 4 bases not matched to a gene. This CDR3 has 16 residues. The CDR3 coding sequence is TGCGCCAGCAGCCAGGAAGGGACTAGCGGCTACAATGAGCAGTTCTTC. It specifies CASSQEGTSGYNEQFF.

This chain links TRBV5-6 with TRBJ2-1, with a tentative D call TRBD1 (5 bases). This CDR3 comprises 13 residues. Trimming removed 0 bases at V and 6 bases at J, with 7 bases between. The germline gives CDR1 SGHDT, CDR2 YYEEEE. The CDR3 region is CASSLAGFNEQFF. CDR3 coding DNA: TGTGCCAGCAGCTTGGCAGGGTTCAATGAGCAGTTCTTC.

CDR3 nucleotides: TGCGCCAGCAGCCAAGAGGGACAGGGGGCTTTTGGTAGGGGCTACGAGCAGTACTTC. It codes for CASSQEGQGAFGRGYEQYF. The chain carries TRBV4-1 and TRBJ2-7; 12 bases line up with TRBD1. The germline gives CDR1 MGHRA, CDR2 YSYEKL. V shed 0 bases, J shed 3 bases, and the junction held 12 bases outside the gene matches. This CDR3 region has 19 residues.

The chain has TRBV11-3 and TRBJ1-6; no definite D call. Trimming left V 5 bases short and J 7 bases short, with 9 bases between. Germline assignment: CDR1 SGHNT and CDR2 YENEEA. There are 13 residues in the CDR3. The CDR3 bases are TGTGCCAGCAGCCAAGGACTGAATTCACCCCTCCACTTT. This sequence encodes CASSQGLNSPLHF.

The rearrangement uses TRBV7-9 and TRBJ1-4; maybe TRBD1 (5 bases). The CDR3 totals 19 residues. Germline loops: CDR1 SEHNR, CDR2 FQNEAQ (reference sequence). V gave up 0 bases and J gave up 8 bases, with 25 bases separating them. CDR3 amino acids: CASSLARRGAGSIGEKLFF. CDR3 coding DNA: TGTGCCAGCAGCTTAGCCCGAAGGGGTGCAGGTTCTATAGGGGAAAAACTGTTTTTT.

The CDR3 protein is CATSDGLAGGEEQYF. In DNA form, the CDR3 reads TGTGCCACCAGTGATGGACTAGCGGGAGGTGAGGAGCAGTACTTC. This chain connects TRBV24-1 to TRBJ2-7, with 14 bases matching TRBD2. Per the germline V gene, CDR1 is KGHDR and CDR2 is SFDVKD. The CDR3 totals 15 residues. The ends lost 3 bases at V and 7 bases at J; junction bases unmatched: 4.

The chain couples TRBV13 to TRBJ1-2; TRBD1 might be the D (5 bases). V was shortened by 0 bases and J by 8 bases, with 7 bases between the two germline ends. Per germline, CDR1 PRHDT and CDR2 FYEKMQ (reference sequence). This CDR3 has 12 residues. The CDR3 reads CASSLGQGGYTF. DNA of the CDR3: TGTGCCAGCAGCTTAGGCCAGGGAGGCTACACCTTC.

The chain carries TRBV5-1 and TRBJ2-1, with 8 bases matching TRBD1. The length of the CDR3 is 15 residues. V was clipped by 4 bases and J by 0 bases; unmatched bases: 3. Germline CDR1 and CDR2: SGHRS and YFSETQ. Here the CDR3 DNA reads TGCGCCAGCAGCAGACAGGGGAGCTCCTACAATGAGCAGTTCTTC. Translation: CASSRQGSSYNEQFF.

The CDR3 DNA sequence: TGTGCCAGCTCACCGGGGGCCTTCTCTGGAAACACCATATATTTT. Translating gives CASSPGAFSGNTIYF. The chain carries TRBV18 and TRBJ1-3; D might be TRBD1 (6 bases). Trimming stripped 3 bases from V and 0 bases from J, with 9 bases between. CDR1 and CDR2 (germline): KGHSH, LQKENI. The CDR3 totals 15 residues.

V is TRBV4-1 and J is TRBJ2-6; D not resolved. In germline, CDR1 is MGHRA, CDR2 YSYEKL. Trimming removed 0 bases at V and 4 bases at J, with 10 bases between. CDR3 size: 16 residues. The CDR3 loop reads CASSQDMSVGANVLTF. In DNA, the CDR3 is TGCGCCAGCAGCCAAGATATGTCAGTCGGGGCCAACGTCCTGACTTTC.